What follows are 30 T cell receptor beta chains derived from one specimen sequenced in a study of blood T cell repertoires in COVID-19. Generated by immunoSEQ multiplex PCR, the TCRdb table keeps only in-frame clones and is missing some. The sample lists under 20,000 clones, over 70% occurring once. Sequenced sample: peripheral blood. These receptors were taken from a man at least 80 years old with acute or convalescent COVID-19.

This clone was observed a few times. This rearrangement joins TRBV6-6 to TRBJ2-2; 7 bases are shared with TRBD2. Losses at the gene ends were 8 bases for V and 5 bases for J; bases not matched to a gene: 11. Germline V gene data show CDR1 as MNHNY and CDR2 as SVGAGI (reference sequence). This CDR3 is built from 15 residues. The DNA of the CDR3 is TGTGCCAGCGCTTCCCAGCTGGGACTAACCGGGGAGCTGTTTTTT. Amino acid sequence: CASASQLGLTGELFF.

V gene TRBV2 combines with J gene TRBJ2-7; 10 bases line up with TRBD1. Germline assignment: CDR1 SNHLY and CDR2 FYNNEI. The CDR3 extends over 13 amino acids. Unmatched junction bases numbered 4, after V lost 6 bases and J lost 5 bases. CDR3 loop: CASRVGTGDEQYF. In DNA, the CDR3 is TGTGCCAGCAGGGTAGGGACAGGGGACGAGCAGTACTTC.

This chain's CDR3 is CASRSGGTNYGYTF. The CDR3 DNA reads TGTGCCAGCAGATCAGGGGGGACTAACTATGGCTACACCTTC. The gene calls are TRBV6-5 and TRBJ1-2; 7 bases line up with TRBD1. Per germline, CDR1 MNHEY and CDR2 SVGAGI. The CDR3 consists of 14 residues. Unmatched junction bases numbered 4, after V lost 6 bases and J lost 0 bases.

The chain uses TRBV5-1 and TRBJ1-2; D might be TRBD1 (5 bases). CDR1 is SGHRS and CDR2 is YFSETQ in the germline V gene. The CDR3 loop spans 15 amino acids. V was shortened by 4 bases and J by 5 bases, with 18 bases between the two germline ends. The CDR3 nucleotides read TGCGCCAGCAGCCCCCGGGGGAACGGACCTTATGGCTACACCTTC. This codes for CASSPRGNGPYGYTF.

This sequence joins TRBV5-1 and TRBJ2-5; TRBD2 matches at 12 bases. Trimming cost V 2 bases and J 4 bases; bases outside gene matches: 3. This CDR3 comprises 15 residues. Germline V gene sequence: CDR1 SGHRS, CDR2 YFSETQ. CDR3 DNA sequence: TGCGCCAGCAGCTTCTCGGGACTAGCGGGAGAGACCCAGTACTTC. Protein product: CASSFSGLAGETQYF.

The chain links TRBV7-8 to TRBJ1-4; 11 nucleotides match TRBD1. Germline CDR1 is SGHVS and CDR2 is FQNEAQ. CDR3 size: 15 residues. Germline trimming cut 5 bases from V and 6 bases from J; bases unmatched to any gene: 5. The CDR3 sequence: CASSPGDRGDEKLFF. In DNA, the CDR3 is TGTGCCAGCAGCCCGGGGGACAGGGGGGATGAAAAACTGTTTTTT.

CDR3 amino acids: CASSSPGQGGPYEQYF. The CDR3 DNA reads as TGTGCCAGTAGTTCCCCGGGACAGGGCGGACCCTACGAGCAGTACTTC. The chain combines TRBV19 with TRBJ2-7; 9 bases map to TRBD1. Germline V gene lookup returns CDR1 LNHDA and CDR2 SQIVND (reference sequence). The CDR3 is 16 residues long. V shed 5 bases and J 2 bases; nucleotides not matched to a gene: 10.

V gene TRBV9 combines with J gene TRBJ1-6; TRBD1 aligns across 7 bases. Trimming cost V 4 bases and J 0 bases; bases outside gene matches: 13. The germline CDR1 and CDR2 sequences are SGDLS and YYNGEE. The CDR3 loop spans 19 amino acids. In nucleotides, the CDR3 is TGTGCCAGCAGCCCCGGATCGGACAGGTTCAACTCCTATAATTCACCCCTCCACTTT. Protein sequence: CASSPGSDRFNSYNSPLHF.

The chain uses TRBV7-3 and TRBJ2-7, with a tentative D call TRBD2 (6 bases). The CDR3 is 13 residues long. In germline, CDR1 is SGHTA, CDR2 FQGTGA. V was trimmed by 5 bases and J by 5 bases, leaving 13 bases between them. The CDR3, as DNA: TGTGCCAGCAGCCTAGGTTGGGGGGACGAGCAGTACTTC. Its protein is CASSLGWGDEQYF.

The chain links TRBV5-1 to TRBJ2-5; 7 nucleotides align to TRBD1. V lost 2 bases, J lost 5 bases, and 6 bases stayed unmatched. CDR1 and CDR2 (germline): SGHRS, YFSETQ. The CDR3 is 14 residues long. CDR3 sequence (DNA): TGCGCCAGCAGCTTTGACAGGGTCAAGGAGACCCAGTACTTC. This translates into CASSFDRVKETQYF.

This rearrangement joins TRBV29-1 to TRBJ1-2; D not resolved. Deletions cut 3 bases from V and 8 bases from J, with 10 bases between. The CDR3 length is 11 residues. Germline values: CDR1 SQVTM, CDR2 ANQGSEA. The CDR3 bases are TGCAGCGTTGAGATCCTGAGCGGCTACACCTTC. This gives the protein CSVEILSGYTF.

CDR3 DNA sequence: TGCGCCAGCACCCAGACAGGCAGCGATAGCAATCAGCCCCAGCATTTT. This encodes CASTQTGSDSNQPQHF. The chain joins TRBV10-2 to TRBJ1-5; D might be TRBD1 (6 bases). Germline lookup yields CDR1 WSHSY and CDR2 SAAADI. The CDR3 extends over 16 amino acids. The V end lost 7 bases, the J end lost 0 bases, and 16 bases lay between the germline ends.

This chain connects TRBV29-1 to TRBJ2-7; 9 nucleotides align to TRBD1. Germline V gene data show CDR1 as SQVTM and CDR2 as ANQGSEA. V trimming: 7 bases; J trimming: 6 bases; junction bases outside the gene matches: 10. The CDR3 spans 13 residues. The DNA for the CDR3 is TGCAGCGCACCGCGGGACAGGGCCCTCGAGCAGTACTTC. It specifies CSAPRDRALEQYF.

This clone occurred once. V gene TRBV7-2 combines with J gene TRBJ1-2; D is perhaps TRBD1 (6 bases). Trimming removed 7 bases at V and 5 bases at J, with 17 bases between. Germline V CDR1 and CDR2: SGHTA, FQGNSA. This CDR3 is 14 amino acids long. CDR3 sequence reads: CASIGRDTGYGYTF. The CDR3 DNA reads TGTGCCAGCATCGGAAGGGACACGGGATATGGCTACACCTTC.

The chain recombines TRBV3-1 (or the pseudogene TRBV3-2) with TRBJ1-5; the D is unclear. This CDR3 comprises 15 residues. Trimming cost V 1 base and J 0 bases, with 7 bases left between them. The germline V gene encodes CDR1 LGHDT and CDR2 YNNKEL (reference sequence). Written as DNA, the CDR3 is TGTGCCAGCAGCCAAGGAACAAATAGCAATCAGCCCCAGCATTTT. Translation gives CASSQGTNSNQPQHF.

The V call is TRBV11-2, the J call TRBJ1-5; possible D gene TRBD1, 5 bases. From germline, CDR1 is SGHAT and CDR2 FQNNGV. The V gene lost 5 bases and the J gene lost 2 bases, with 19 bases spanning the gap. The length of the CDR3 is 17 residues. The CDR3 DNA is TGTGCCAGCAGCGCAGGGACGGGCGGGGACGGCAATCAGCCCCAGCATTTT. This translates into CASSAGTGGDGNQPQHF.

The rearrangement uses TRBV6-5 and TRBJ2-7; 7 nucleotides line up with TRBD1. The CDR3 totals 13 residues. Germline CDR1 and CDR2: MNHEY and SVGAGI. V was clipped by 6 bases and J by 2 bases; unmatched bases: 4. The CDR3 spells CASSERGPYEQYF. CDR3 bases: TGTGCCAGCAGCGAGAGGGGGCCCTACGAGCAGTACTTC.

The rearrangement joins TRBV6-5 to TRBJ2-7; 10 bases line up with TRBD1. Germline V lookup: CDR1 MNHEY, CDR2 SVGAGI. The CDR3 covers 16 residues. V lost 0 bases to trimming and J lost 6 bases; unmatched junction nucleotides: 8. The CDR3 region is CASSYSTGGALGEQYF. CDR3 nucleotides: TGTGCCAGCAGTTACTCGACAGGGGGCGCCCTGGGCGAGCAGTACTTC.

This chain uses TRBV15 with TRBJ1-4; D possibly corresponds to TRBD1 (6 bases). V lost 0 bases to trimming and J lost 0 bases, with 14 bases between them. CDR1 and CDR2 from the germline V gene are LNHNV and YYDKDF (reference sequence). This CDR3 contains 18 residues. CDR3: CATSRDIRGIATNEKLFF. The CDR3, as DNA: TGTGCCACCAGCAGAGATATAAGGGGGATTGCAACTAATGAAAAACTGTTTTTT.

This rearrangement joins TRBV20-1 to TRBJ2-5; D unresolved. Per germline, CDR1 DFQATT and CDR2 SNEGSKA (reference sequence). Trimming took off 6 bases at V and 4 bases at J, with 9 bases between the two ends. The CDR3 contains 11 residues. CDR3 DNA: TGCAGTGCCCCAACGGTAGAGACCCAGTACTTC. This encodes CSAPTVETQYF.

The V and J genes are TRBV29-1 and TRBJ1-1; D is uncertain. Germline CDR1 reads SQVTM; CDR2 reads ANQGSEA. The germline V and J ends were trimmed by 7 bases and 2 bases, with 11 bases remaining between them. The CDR3 has 12 amino acids. Here the CDR3 reads CSARLINTEAFF. CDR3 DNA sequence: TGCAGCGCGCGACTCATTAACACTGAAGCTTTCTTT.

The chain combines TRBV3-1 (or the pseudogene TRBV3-2) with TRBJ2-3; weak D call: TRBD2 (6 bases). V lost 4 bases and J 6 bases, leaving 11 bases between the germline ends. The CDR3 is 13 residues long. The V gene's germline CDR1 is LGHDT and CDR2 YNNKEL (reference sequence). CDR3 residues: CASSLPGLDTQYF. The CDR3 region has the DNA TGTGCCAGCAGCCTACCGGGACTTGATACGCAGTATTTT.

V usage is TRBV27 and J usage is TRBJ2-2; 16 bases are shared with TRBD2. Trimming took 2 bases from V and 7 from J; bases not matched to a gene: 10. Per germline, CDR1 MNHEY and CDR2 SMNVEV (reference sequence). There are 19 residues in the CDR3. For the CDR3, the DNA is TGTGCCAGCAGTTTAGGGACTAGCGGGGGGGCCCCCGGGAACGGGGAGCTGTTTTTT. It is translated as CASSLGTSGGAPGNGELFF.

This clone was observed a single time. The V gene is TRBV6-5, the J gene TRBJ2-5, with D perhaps matching TRBD1 (5 bases). CDR3 length: 14 amino acids. V lost 4 bases and J 3 bases, leaving 12 bases between the germline ends. Germline CDR1 reads MNHEY; CDR2 reads SVGAGI. As DNA, the CDR3 is TGTGCCAGCAGTTCCAGGGTTGGCAAAGAGACCCAGTACTTC. It codes for CASSSRVGKETQYF.

This chain connects TRBV4-3 to TRBJ2-2, with a weak D call TRBD1 (6 bases). CDR3 length: 15 amino acids. Between the trimmed V and J ends, which lost 0 bases and 7 bases, there was a span of 12 bases. Germline loops: CDR1 LGHNA, CDR2 YSLEER. CDR3 region: CASSQERQEVGELFF. The CDR3 DNA is TGCGCCAGCAGCCAAGAACGACAGGAGGTCGGGGAGCTGTTTTTT.

The chain links TRBV7-2 to TRBJ2-2; D is perhaps TRBD1 (5 bases). CDR3 length: 15 residues. Trimming left V 5 bases short and J 1 base short, with 11 bases between. Germline CDR1 is SGHTA and CDR2 is FQGNSA. Written as DNA, the CDR3 is TGTGCCAGCAGCCTGAGGCAGGGGAACACCGGGGAGCTGTTTTTT. Translating gives CASSLRQGNTGELFF.

This chain connects TRBV24-1 to TRBJ2-3; tentatively, D is TRBD2 (5 bases). Germline values: CDR1 KGHDR, CDR2 SFDVKD. This CDR3 region has 17 residues. V lost 4 bases, J lost 4 bases, and 20 bases lay in between. CDR3 coding DNA: TGTGCCACCAGTGACCCCTACGGACTCAACCAAGCAGATACGCAGTATTTT. Translation gives CATSDPYGLNQADTQYF.

The chain recombines TRBV5-1 with TRBJ2-5; 8 nucleotides match TRBD1. In germline, CDR1 is SGHRS, CDR2 YFSETQ. The CDR3 has 14 amino acids. Trimming cost V 4 bases and J 4 bases; bases outside gene matches: 6. The CDR3 region has the DNA TGCGCCAGCAGCCCCAGGGGGCTTGTAGAGACCCAGTACTTC. As protein: CASSPRGLVETQYF.

This sequence joins TRBV6-4 and TRBJ1-6; no definite D call. CDR1 and CDR2 (germline): MRHNA, SNTAGT. Trimming cost V 4 bases and J 7 bases, with 11 bases left between them. The CDR3 totals 14 residues. CDR3 bases: TGTGCCAGCAGTGTTTCCCCGGGGAATTCACCCCTCCACTTT. It codes for CASSVSPGNSPLHF.

The genes are TRBV6-2 or TRBV6-3 and TRBJ2-3; D is perhaps TRBD1 (6 bases). There are 15 residues in the CDR3. The germline V gene has CDR1 MNHEY and CDR2 SVGEGT. V lost 2 bases to trimming and J lost 1 base, with 10 bases between them. Here the CDR3 reads CASSYRGQGTDTQYF. The CDR3 nucleotides are TGTGCCAGCAGTTACCGGGGACAAGGCACAGATACGCAGTATTTT.